The rows below give T cell receptor beta chains drawn from one sample of a study of blood T cell repertoires in COVID-19. The repertoire was sequenced with immunoSEQ multiplex PCR; TCRdb's copy has only in-frame clones and lacks some. The repertoire holds fewer than 250,000 clones, with approximately 88% as singletons. Sequencing was carried out using PBMCs or T cells enriched from blood (not recorded which). The source is a woman between 18 and 29 years old who had recovered from COVID-19. Both conserved end residues are part of each CDR3. Fields, in order: J gene, clone size, D gene, V gene, CDR3 DNA, CDR3 protein. A D gene is named only where the DNA matches it firmly. Expanded clones get a size class; other rows say once, few or many, or leave the size out.

>TRBJ1-2|NA|NA|TRBV5-1
TGCGCCAGCAGCTTGGAGGGAGCTAACTATGGCTACACCTTC
CASSLEGANYGYTF
>TRBJ1-2|NA|NA|TRBV6-5
TGTGCCAGCAGTTACGGTTCGGTAACTAACTATGGCTACACCTTC
CASSYGSVTNYGYTF
>TRBJ1-5|NA|NA|TRBV5-1
TGCGCCAGCAGCTTGGACAGAGATCAGCCCCAGCATTTT
CASSLDRDQPQHF
>TRBJ2-1|NA|TRBD2|TRBV4-1
TGCGCCAGCAGCCAAAGAGCGGGGGGGAATAGTGTGTACAATGAGCAGTTCTTC
CASSQRAGGNSVYNEQFF
>TRBJ1-5|NA|TRBD1|TRBV4-1
TGCGCCAGCAGCCGAGACAGGGGAAATCAGCCCCAGCATTTT
CASSRDRGNQPQHF
>TRBJ2-5|NA|TRBD1|TRBV3-1/TRBV3-2
TGTGCCAGCAGCCAAGAGGGCACAACCGGGACAGGGGAAGAGACCCAGTACTTC
CASSQEGTTGTGEETQYF
>TRBJ2-1|NA|NA|TRBV4-2
TGTGCCAGCAGCCAAGGCGGGAATGAGCAGTTCTTC
CASSQGGNEQFF
>TRBJ2-3|NA|NA|TRBV4-1
TGCGCCAGCAGCCAAGAGTACAGACCCACAGATACGCAGTATTTT
CASSQEYRPTDTQYF
>TRBJ1-2|once|TRBD1|TRBV2
TGTGCCAGCAAAGGACAGGGGGCTGGATATGGCTACACCTTC
CASKGQGAGYGYTF
>TRBJ1-5|NA|NA|TRBV4-2
TGTGCCAGCAGCCAAGATTCTCTTCAGCCCCAGCATTTT
CASSQDSLQPQHF
>TRBJ1-6|NA|TRBD1|TRBV7-6
TGTGCCAGCAGCTCACGAGGACAGGTAACTAATTCACCCCTCCACTTT
CASSSRGQVTNSPLHF
>TRBJ1-1|NA|NA|TRBV3-1/TRBV3-2
TGTGCCAGCAGAACGTCGGGATTAAACACTGAAGCTTTCTTT
CASRTSGLNTEAFF
>TRBJ2-5|NA|NA|TRBV7-8
TGTGCCAGCAGCCTCCAGGAGGGGCTGGAGACCCAGTACTTC
CASSLQEGLETQYF
>TRBJ2-2|NA|NA|TRBV7-8
TGTGCCAGCAGCCCCACTGGGGAGCTGTTTTTT
CASSPTGELFF
>TRBJ1-1|NA|NA|TRBV11-2
TGTGCCAGCAGCTTAGTAGGTGGAGGAGTGGCTTTCTTT
CASSLVGGGVAFF
>TRBJ2-3|NA|NA|TRBV10-3
TGTGCCATCAGTGAAGGGGTAGCTGGCACAGATACGCAGTATTTT
CAISEGVAGTDTQYF
>TRBJ2-7|NA|TRBD1|TRBV24-1
TGTGCCACCAGTGGCACCGACAGGGTATTGGGGCAGTACTTC
CATSGTDRVLGQYF
>TRBJ1-3|NA|NA|TRBV3-1/TRBV3-2
TGTGCCAGCAGCCAACTACAGAGTAAAAGCTCTGGAAACACCATATATTTT
CASSQLQSKSSGNTIYF
>TRBJ2-6|NA|NA|TRBV3-1/TRBV3-2
TGTGCCAGCAGCCGCCCCGGGGGAAGTAGCTCTGGGGCCAACGTCCTGACTTTC
CASSRPGGSSSGANVLTF
>TRBJ1-2|NA|NA|TRBV5-4
TGTGCCAGCAGCTTGGATCGGGGGGCGCATGGCTACACCTTC
CASSLDRGAHGYTF
>TRBJ1-5|NA|TRBD1|TRBV30
TGTGCCTGGAGATTACAGGGGGCAGGGAGCAATCAGCCCCAGCATTTT
CAWRLQGAGSNQPQHF
>TRBJ1-2|NA|NA|TRBV19
TGTGCCAGTAGTATTATTGGTTCGGCAGGGCTCTATGGCTACACCTTC
CASSIIGSAGLYGYTF